This T cell receptor beta chain was captured in a study of beta chain features in type 1 diabetes. For the study at large: The study found patients and healthy donors alike in age, gender and cell yields. Findings of the study overall: In all four CD4+ subsets, TCRB CDR3 length was significantly, moderately reduced in type 1 diabetes. Insertions at VDJ junctions were less frequent in type 1 diabetes patients. These patients also deleted more nucleotides at the same junctions.

This clone showed up just a few times. Antigen unknown. V was pared by 6 bases and J by 0 bases, with 15 bases between. The CDR3 totals 15 residues. Germline CDR1 SGHNT, CDR2 YYREEE (reference sequence). By way of CD45RO/CCR7/CD25/CD127/CD95/CD27, the CD4+ regulatory, stem cell-like memory, central memory and naive cells were sorted. Every bit of the isolated RNA underwent reverse transcription, so sequencing read expressed TCRB transcripts. Libraries were prepared by immunoSEQ multiplex PCR; TCRdb keeps only in-frame clonotypes and omits some of them. Of 100,000 to 150,000 clones in the sample, 9% were seen once.

The clonotype comes from a man aged 30-40 years with type 1 diabetes. The sequenced material came from central memory CD4+ T cells from blood. V is TRBV5-4 and J is TRBJ1-2, with a weak D call TRBD1 (6 bases). CDR3: CASTAQGGANYGYTF. The CDR3 region has the DNA TGTGCCAGCACCGCCCAAGGGGGTGCTAACTATGGCTACACCTTC.